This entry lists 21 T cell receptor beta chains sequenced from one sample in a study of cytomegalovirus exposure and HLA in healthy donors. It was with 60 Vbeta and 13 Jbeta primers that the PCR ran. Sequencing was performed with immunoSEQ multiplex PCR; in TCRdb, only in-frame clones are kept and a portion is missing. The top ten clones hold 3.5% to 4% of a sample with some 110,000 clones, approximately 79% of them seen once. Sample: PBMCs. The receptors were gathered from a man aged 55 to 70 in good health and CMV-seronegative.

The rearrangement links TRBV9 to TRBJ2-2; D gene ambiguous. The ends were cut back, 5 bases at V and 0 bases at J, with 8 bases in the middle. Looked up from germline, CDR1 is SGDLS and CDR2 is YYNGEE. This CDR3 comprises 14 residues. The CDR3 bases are TGTGCCAGCAGGCGACAAGCGAACACCGGGGAGCTGTTTTTT. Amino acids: CASRRQANTGELFF.

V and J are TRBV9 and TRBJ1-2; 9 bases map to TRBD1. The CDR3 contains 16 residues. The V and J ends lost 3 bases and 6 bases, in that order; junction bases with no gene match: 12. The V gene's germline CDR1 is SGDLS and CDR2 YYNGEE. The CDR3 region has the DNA TGTGCCAGCAGCGCGGACAGGGGTGCGGGCGGAGATGGCTACACCTTC. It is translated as CASSADRGAGGDGYTF.

The CDR3 DNA sequence: TGCGCCAGCAGCCAAGCCCAGATGGGGCCCAATCAGCCCCAGCATTTT. It is translated as CASSQAQMGPNQPQHF. The chain joins TRBV4-1 to TRBJ1-5; TRBD1 might be the D (5 bases). The CDR3 is made up of 16 amino acids. CDR1 MGHRA and CDR2 YSYEKL come from the germline V gene. V was cut by 1 base and J by 3 bases, with 13 bases left in between.

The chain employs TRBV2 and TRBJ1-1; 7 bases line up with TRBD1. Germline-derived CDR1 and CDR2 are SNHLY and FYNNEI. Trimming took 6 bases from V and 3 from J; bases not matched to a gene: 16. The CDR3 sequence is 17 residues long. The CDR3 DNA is TGTGCCAGCAGACGACCCCCCTGGGGCAGGGGGGACACTGAAGCTTTCTTT. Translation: CASRRPPWGRGDTEAFF.

CDR3 sequence reads: CASSPLGAGVPYNEQFF. DNA of the CDR3: TGTGCCAGCAGCCCCCTGGGAGCGGGGGTCCCCTACAATGAGCAGTTCTTC. The chain is built from TRBV9 and TRBJ2-1; the match to TRBD2 covers 8 bases. CDR1 is SGDLS and CDR2 is YYNGEE in the germline V gene. With 4 bases clipped from V and 2 bases from J, the junction kept 11 bases outside the gene matches. This CDR3 is built from 17 residues.

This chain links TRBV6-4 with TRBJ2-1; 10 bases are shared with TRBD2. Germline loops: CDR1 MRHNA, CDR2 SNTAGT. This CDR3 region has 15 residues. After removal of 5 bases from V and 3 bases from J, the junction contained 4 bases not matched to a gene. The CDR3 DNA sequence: TGTGCCAGCAGTTCCGGGACTAGCGACTACAATGAGCAGTTCTTC. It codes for CASSSGTSDYNEQFF.

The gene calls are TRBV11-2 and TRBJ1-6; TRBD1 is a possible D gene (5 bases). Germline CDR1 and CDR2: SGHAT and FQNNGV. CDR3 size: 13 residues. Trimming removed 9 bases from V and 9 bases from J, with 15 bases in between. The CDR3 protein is CARMGRSGSPLHF. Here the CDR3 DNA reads TGTGCCAGGATGGGGCGATCGGGTTCACCCCTCCACTTT.

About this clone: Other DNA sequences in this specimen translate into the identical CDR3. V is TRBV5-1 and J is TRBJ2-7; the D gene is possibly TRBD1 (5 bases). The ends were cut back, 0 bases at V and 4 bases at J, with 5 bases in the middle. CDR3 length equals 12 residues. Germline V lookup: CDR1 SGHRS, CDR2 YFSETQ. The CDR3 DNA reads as TGCGCCAGCAGCTTGGGACAGTACGAGCAGTACTTC. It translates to CASSLGQYEQYF.

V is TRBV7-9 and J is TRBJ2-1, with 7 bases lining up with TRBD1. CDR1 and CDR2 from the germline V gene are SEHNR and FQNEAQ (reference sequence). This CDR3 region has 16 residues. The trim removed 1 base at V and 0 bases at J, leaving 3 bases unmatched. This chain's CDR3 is CASSLVGTVSYNEQFF. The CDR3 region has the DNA TGTGCCAGCAGCTTAGTCGGGACAGTCTCCTACAATGAGCAGTTCTTC.

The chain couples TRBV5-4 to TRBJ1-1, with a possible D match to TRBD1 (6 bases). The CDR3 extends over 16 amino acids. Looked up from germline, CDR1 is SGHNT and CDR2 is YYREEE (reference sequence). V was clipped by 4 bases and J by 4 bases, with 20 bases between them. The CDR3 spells CASSQGRAGASTEAFF. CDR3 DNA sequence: TGTGCCAGCAGCCAGGGTCGAGCGGGGGCGAGCACTGAAGCTTTCTTT. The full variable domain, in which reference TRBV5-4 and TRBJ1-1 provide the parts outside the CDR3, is ETGVTQSPTHLIKTRGQQVTLRCSSQSGHNTVSWYQQALGQGPQFIFQYYREEENGRGNFPPRFSGLQFPNYSSELNVNALELDDSALYLCASSQGRAGASTEAFFGQGTRLTVV.

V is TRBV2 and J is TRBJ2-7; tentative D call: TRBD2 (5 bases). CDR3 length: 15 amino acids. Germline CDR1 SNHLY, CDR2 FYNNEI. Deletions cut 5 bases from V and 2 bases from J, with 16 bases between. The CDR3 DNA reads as TGTGCCAGCAGTCCGAAATCCCTGGGAGCCTACGAGCAGTACTTC. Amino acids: CASSPKSLGAYEQYF.

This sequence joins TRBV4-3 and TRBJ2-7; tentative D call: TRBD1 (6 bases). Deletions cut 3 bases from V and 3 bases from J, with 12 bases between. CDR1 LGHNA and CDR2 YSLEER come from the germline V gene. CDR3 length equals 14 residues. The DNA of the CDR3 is TGCGCCAGCAGCCAGCGGACAGTTAGCTACGAGCAGTACTTC. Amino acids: CASSQRTVSYEQYF.

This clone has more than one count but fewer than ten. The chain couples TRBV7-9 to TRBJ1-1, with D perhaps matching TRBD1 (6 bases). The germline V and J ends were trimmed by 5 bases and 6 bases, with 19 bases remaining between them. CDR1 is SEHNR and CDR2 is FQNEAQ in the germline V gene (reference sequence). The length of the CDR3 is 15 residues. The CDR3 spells CASSGSTSGGAEAFF. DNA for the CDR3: TGTGCCAGCAGCGGAAGTACCAGCGGGGGCGCTGAAGCTTTCTTT.

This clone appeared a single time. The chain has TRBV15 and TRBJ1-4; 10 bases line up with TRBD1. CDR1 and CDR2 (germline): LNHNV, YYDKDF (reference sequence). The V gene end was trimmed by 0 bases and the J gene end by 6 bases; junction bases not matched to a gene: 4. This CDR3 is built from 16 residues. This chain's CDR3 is CATSRDRTGGYEKLFF. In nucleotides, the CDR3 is TGTGCCACCAGCAGAGATCGGACAGGGGGATATGAAAAACTGTTTTTT.

CDR3 nucleotide sequence: TGTGCCAGCAGCCTCGGACAGGGGCGCTACGAGCAGTACTTC. Its translation is CASSLGQGRYEQYF. The chain has TRBV6-5 and TRBJ2-7; the match to TRBD1 covers 9 bases. Germline CDR1 is MNHEY and CDR2 is SVGAGI. V lost 6 bases to trimming and J lost 3 bases; unmatched junction nucleotides: 6. CDR3 size: 14 residues.

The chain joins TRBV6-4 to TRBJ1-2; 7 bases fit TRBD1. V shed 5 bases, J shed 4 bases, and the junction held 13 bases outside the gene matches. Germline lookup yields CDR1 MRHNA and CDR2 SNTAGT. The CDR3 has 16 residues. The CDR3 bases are TGTGCCAGCAGTCCCAACAGGGGCGCCGCCTTCTATGGCTACACCTTC. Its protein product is CASSPNRGAAFYGYTF.

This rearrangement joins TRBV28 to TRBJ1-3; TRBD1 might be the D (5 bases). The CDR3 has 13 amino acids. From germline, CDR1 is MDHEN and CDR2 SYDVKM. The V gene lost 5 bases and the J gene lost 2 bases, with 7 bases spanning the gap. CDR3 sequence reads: CASSAGPGNTIYF. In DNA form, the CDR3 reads TGTGCCAGCAGTGCAGGGCCTGGAAACACCATATATTTT.

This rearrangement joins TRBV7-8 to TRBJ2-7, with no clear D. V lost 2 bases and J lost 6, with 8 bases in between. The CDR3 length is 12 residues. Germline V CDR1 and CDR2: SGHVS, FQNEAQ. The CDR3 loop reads CASSLMWSEQYF. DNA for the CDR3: TGTGCCAGCAGCTTAATGTGGAGCGAGCAGTACTTC.

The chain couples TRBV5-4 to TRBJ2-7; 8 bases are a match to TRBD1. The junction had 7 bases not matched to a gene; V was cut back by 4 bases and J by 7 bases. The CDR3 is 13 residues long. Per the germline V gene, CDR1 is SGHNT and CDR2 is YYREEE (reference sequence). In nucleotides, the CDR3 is TGTGCCAGCAGCACGGACAGGGTGCGTGAGCAGTACGTC. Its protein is CASSTDRVREQYV.

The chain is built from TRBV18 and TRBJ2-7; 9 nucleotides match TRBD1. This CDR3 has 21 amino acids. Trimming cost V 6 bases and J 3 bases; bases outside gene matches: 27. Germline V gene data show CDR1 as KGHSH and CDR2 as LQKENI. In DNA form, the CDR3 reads TGTGCCAGCTCCCGAAAAGGAGGACAGGGGAAGGACTCCCGAAACGTCTACGAGCAGTACTTC. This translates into CASSRKGGQGKDSRNVYEQYF.

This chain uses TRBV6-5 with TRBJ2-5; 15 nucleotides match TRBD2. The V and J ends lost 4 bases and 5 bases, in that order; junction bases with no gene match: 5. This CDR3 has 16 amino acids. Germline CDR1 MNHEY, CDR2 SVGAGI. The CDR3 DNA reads TGTGCCAGCAGTTCTTGGACTAGCGGGGGGGCTGAGACCCAGTACTTC. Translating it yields CASSSWTSGGAETQYF.